This passage covers 28 T cell receptor beta chains from one sample sequenced in a study of control samples from healthy donors and cancer patients (dated by TCRdb to about 2020). The receptor library was made with the immunoSEQ multiplex PCR assay. TCRdb took this table from immuneACCESS and kept in-frame rearrangements with V and J called. Such tables lack part of the clones; where checked against another copy, unresolved V genes explain under half of the gap, and the rest is unexplained. For this sample there are about 180,000 clones; roughly nine tenths appear just once. The ten top clones hold more than 1.3% of the sample. Sequencing was done on a sample of blood. The receptors shown here come from a man aged 25 to 40 in good health.

The chain has TRBV19 and TRBJ2-2, with 12 bases lining up with TRBD2. The CDR3 is made up of 17 amino acids. The junction had 5 bases not matched to a gene; V was cut back by 5 bases and J by 1 base. Germline values: CDR1 LNHDA, CDR2 SQIVND (reference sequence). Written as DNA, the CDR3 is TGTGCCAGTAGTCCACGACTAGCGGGAGTGAACACCGGGGAGCTGTTTTTT. Its translation: CASSPRLAGVNTGELFF.

The V call is TRBV7-2, the J call TRBJ1-2, with 7 bases fitting TRBD1. Germline V gives CDR1 SGHTA, CDR2 FQGNSA. This CDR3 comprises 17 residues. J was trimmed by 4 bases and V by 1 base; bases with no gene match: 12. DNA of the CDR3: TGTGCCAGCAGCTTAGTCGCGACAGGGTTACGCCTCTATGGCTACACCTTC. Protein sequence: CASSLVATGLRLYGYTF.

V and J are TRBV5-6 and TRBJ2-7, with 9 nucleotides matching TRBD1. This CDR3 spans 15 amino acids. Losses at the gene ends were 1 base for V and 3 bases for J; bases not matched to a gene: 5. CDR1 SGHDT and CDR2 YYEEEE come from the germline V gene. This CDR3 reads CASSLRDRDGYEQYF. In nucleotides, the CDR3 is TGTGCCAGCAGCTTGAGGGACAGGGATGGCTACGAGCAGTACTTC.

The chain couples TRBV2 to TRBJ2-3, with 9 bases fitting TRBD1. V lost 4 bases to trimming and J lost 6 bases; unmatched junction nucleotides: 5. CDR3 length: 14 residues. Germline V lookup: CDR1 SNHLY, CDR2 FYNNEI. CDR3: CASSVGQGADTQYF. The DNA for the CDR3 is TGTGCCAGCAGTGTGGGACAGGGTGCCGATACGCAGTATTTT.

The chain recombines TRBV27 with TRBJ1-1; the match to TRBD1 covers 10 bases. The CDR3 has 15 residues. In germline, CDR1 is MNHEY, CDR2 SMNVEV (reference sequence). The trim removed 2 bases at V and 3 bases at J, leaving 3 bases unmatched. CDR3 nucleotides: TGTGCCAGCAGTTTAGTCGGACAGGGGGACACTGAAGCTTTCTTT. Protein: CASSLVGQGDTEAFF.

This rearrangement joins TRBV7-3 to TRBJ2-5; no clear D gene. There are 13 residues in the CDR3. The germline V gene encodes CDR1 SGHTA and CDR2 FQGTGA. The ends were cut back, 2 bases at V and 6 bases at J, with 10 bases in the middle. Here the CDR3 reads CASSLDGSKTQYF. The DNA for the CDR3 is TGTGCCAGCAGCTTAGACGGGTCGAAGACCCAGTACTTC.

This sequence joins TRBV7-9 and TRBJ1-1; weak D call: TRBD1 (5 bases). This CDR3 contains 15 residues. The V end lost 3 bases, the J end lost 0 bases, and 11 bases lay between the germline ends. Per the germline V gene, CDR1 is SEHNR and CDR2 is FQNEAQ (reference sequence). The CDR3 loop reads CASSFALGLNTEAFF. The CDR3 bases are TGTGCCAGCAGCTTTGCCCTGGGACTGAACACTGAAGCTTTCTTT.

CDR3 loop: CASSLQGAHSPLHF. The DNA for the CDR3 is TGTGCCAGCAGTCTACAGGGGGCCCATTCACCCCTCCACTTT. The chain has TRBV6-2 or TRBV6-3 and TRBJ1-6; 9 bases align to TRBD1. CDR1 is MNHEY, CDR2 SVGEGT, per germline. This CDR3 is built from 14 residues. With V trimmed by 5 bases and J by 8 bases, 4 bases remained unmatched.

This clone appeared a few times. The rearrangement uses TRBV10-3 and TRBJ2-5; D is undetermined. With 3 bases removed from V and 4 bases from J, the gap between germline ends came to 9 bases. Germline loops: CDR1 ENHRY, CDR2 SYGVKD. The CDR3 is 13 residues long. CDR3 sequence (DNA): TGTGCCATCAGTGACGGGCAGACAGAGACCCAGTACTTC. Amino acids: CAISDGQTETQYF.

The chain recombines TRBV9 with TRBJ1-6; D is possibly TRBD1 (6 bases). Germline CDR1 SGDLS, CDR2 YYNGEE. V gave up 3 bases and J gave up 7 bases, with 14 bases separating them. There are 15 residues in the CDR3. For the CDR3, the DNA is TGTGCCAGCAGCGCCCCAGGGGCGGCAAATTCACCCCTCCACTTT. Residues: CASSAPGAANSPLHF.

This chain links TRBV11-2 with TRBJ2-2; D perhaps matches TRBD2 (5 bases). Germline V CDR1 and CDR2: SGHAT, FQNNGV. The CDR3 sequence is 15 residues long. Between the trimmed V and J ends, which lost 6 bases and 0 bases, there was a span of 11 bases. The DNA of the CDR3 is TGTGCCAGCAGGCCCGGACTCTCGAACACCGGGGAGCTGTTTTTT. This codes for CASRPGLSNTGELFF.

A remark on this clone: The same CDR3 arises from other DNA sequences in this sample as well. The chain has TRBV10-3 and TRBJ2-5, with 8 bases aligning to TRBD2. CDR1 is ENHRY and CDR2 is SYGVKD in the germline V gene. The CDR3 runs to 15 residues. The V and J ends lost 4 bases and 1 base, in that order; junction bases with no gene match: 5. The CDR3 sequence: CAISGSGGIQETQYF. The CDR3 DNA is TGTGCCATCAGTGGAAGCGGGGGAATCCAAGAGACCCAGTACTTC.

This clone was seen once. V is TRBV27 and J is TRBJ1-5; TRBD1 matches at 8 bases. This CDR3 contains 19 residues. Trimming cost V 5 bases and J 1 base; bases outside gene matches: 16. CDR1 MNHEY and CDR2 SMNVEV come from the germline V gene (reference sequence). CDR3 DNA: TGTGCCAGCAGTCGACTAGGAGGGACAGGATTTATCAGCAATCAGCCCCAGCATTTT. This translates into CASSRLGGTGFISNQPQHF.

The V call is TRBV30, the J call TRBJ1-2; no definite D call. The CDR3 is 10 amino acids. Trimming took off 1 base at V and 6 bases at J, with 3 bases between the two ends. Germline V CDR1 and CDR2: GTSNPN, SVGIG (reference sequence). The CDR3 DNA reads TGTGCCTGGAGTGGGGATGGCTACACCTTC. This sequence encodes CAWSGDGYTF.

This clone appeared once. This chain links TRBV5-4 with TRBJ1-1, with D possibly matching TRBD1 (5 bases). Per the germline V gene, CDR1 is SGHNT and CDR2 is YYREEE (reference sequence). Trimming stripped 0 bases from V and 3 bases from J, with 21 bases between. CDR3 size: 18 residues. The CDR3 protein is CASSLALRVDKGDTEAFF. Written as DNA, the CDR3 is TGTGCCAGCAGCTTGGCCTTACGGGTGGACAAGGGCGACACTGAAGCTTTCTTT.

V is TRBV27 and J is TRBJ2-3, with D unresolved. The ends were cut back, 1 base at V and 3 bases at J, with 11 bases in the middle. Germline-derived CDR1 and CDR2 are MNHEY and SMNVEV (reference sequence). The CDR3 sequence is 15 residues long. The chain's CDR3 is CASSLFQASTDTQYF. DNA of the CDR3: TGTGCCAGCAGTTTATTCCAAGCCTCGACAGATACGCAGTATTTT.

The chain employs TRBV2 and TRBJ2-3, with D maybe TRBD1 (6 bases). From germline, CDR1 is SNHLY and CDR2 FYNNEI. The V and J ends lost 6 bases and 2 bases respectively, with 12 bases between them. The CDR3 has 14 amino acids. The CDR3 reads CASRRTATTDTQYF. CDR3 sequence (DNA): TGTGCCAGCAGGAGGACAGCGACCACAGATACGCAGTATTTT.

The genes are TRBV6-5 and TRBJ2-2; either TRBD1 or TRBD2 may supply D (5 bases each). V was pared by 5 bases and J by 6 bases, with 13 bases between. The CDR3 is 14 amino acids. Germline V gene data show CDR1 as MNHEY and CDR2 as SVGAGI. CDR3: CASSNRGFAGELFF. In DNA, the CDR3 is TGTGCCAGCAGTAACCGGGGCTTCGCCGGGGAGCTGTTTTTT.

CDR3 loop: CASSQEKLGSGNTIYF. For the CDR3, the DNA is TGCGCCAGCAGCCAAGAGAAGTTAGGCTCTGGAAACACCATATATTTT. The chain uses TRBV4-1 and TRBJ1-3; D call uncertain. The CDR3 covers 16 residues. The V and J ends lost 0 bases and 0 bases respectively, with 9 bases between them. CDR1 and CDR2 from the germline V gene are MGHRA and YSYEKL.

V is TRBV11-2 and J is TRBJ2-7, with D possibly TRBD1 on 6 matching bases. The length of the CDR3 is 15 residues. V dropped 3 bases and J dropped 4 bases, with 16 bases sitting between them. Per the germline V gene, CDR1 is SGHAT and CDR2 is FQNNGV. CDR3 nucleotides: TGTGCCAGCAGCTTTATGGCACAGGGTCTATACGAGCAGTACTTC. It translates to CASSFMAQGLYEQYF. Supplemented by reference TRBV11-2 and TRBJ2-7, the full variable domain reads EAGVAQSPRYKIIEKRQSVAFWCNPISGHATLYWYQQILGQGPKLLIQFQNNGVVDDSQLPKDRFSAERLKGVDSTLKIQPAKLEDSAVYLCASSFMAQGLYEQYFGPGTRLTVT.

This clone appeared once. The chain joins TRBV10-1 to TRBJ2-2; TRBD1 aligns across 9 bases. The CDR3 sequence is 15 residues long. The J segment lost 0 bases and the V segment lost 4 bases, leaving 0 bases of the junction unmatched. Germline CDR1 and CDR2: WNHNN and SYGVQD (reference sequence). Here the CDR3 DNA reads TGCGCCAGCAGTGGGACAGGGGCGAACACCGGGGAGCTGTTTTTT. Amino acid sequence: CASSGTGANTGELFF.

A few counts support this clone. This chain uses TRBV11-3 with TRBJ2-1; D tentatively reads TRBD1 or TRBD2 (6 bases each). Germline assignment: CDR1 SGHNT and CDR2 YENEEA. V was cut by 2 bases and J by 6 bases, with 17 bases left in between. The length of the CDR3 is 16 residues. Here the CDR3 reads CASSLFGGKGGNEQFF. The DNA of the CDR3 is TGTGCCAGCAGCTTATTTGGGGGCAAGGGGGGCAATGAGCAGTTCTTC.

J is TRBJ2-4 and V is TRBV30; possibly TRBD2 for D (5 bases). The V gene's germline CDR1 is GTSNPN and CDR2 SVGIG (reference sequence). The CDR3 covers 13 residues. Trimming left V 0 bases short and J 6 bases short, with 9 bases between. CDR3 residues: CAWSVEGRNIQYF. CDR3 nucleotide sequence: TGTGCCTGGAGTGTAGAGGGCAGAAACATTCAGTACTTC.

This chain joins TRBV27 and TRBJ1-4, with D possibly TRBD1 on 5 matching bases. The V end was cut by 3 bases, the J end by 4 bases, with 12 bases between. Germline values: CDR1 MNHEY, CDR2 SMNVEV (reference sequence). The CDR3 runs 15 residues. The CDR3 spells CASSLAPGLNEKLFF. The CDR3 DNA sequence: TGTGCCAGCAGTTTGGCCCCGGGACTTAATGAAAAACTGTTTTTT.

The chain has TRBV5-1 and TRBJ2-1, with D possibly matching TRBD2 (5 bases). The CDR3 totals 15 residues. V was clipped by 1 base and J by 3 bases, with 11 bases between them. CDR1 SGHRS and CDR2 YFSETQ come from the germline V gene. The CDR3 DNA sequence: TGCGCCAGCAGCTTGTCGGCGGGCGGCTACAATGAGCAGTTCTTC. This encodes CASSLSAGGYNEQFF.

The J gene is TRBJ1-1, the V gene TRBV19; 7 nucleotides match TRBD1. Trimming at V came to 5 bases and at J to 4 bases, leaving 7 bases not matched to a gene. The germline CDR1 and CDR2 sequences are LNHDA and SQIVND (reference sequence). The length of the CDR3 is 14 residues. In DNA, the CDR3 is TGTGCCAGTAGTTCGGGACAGAGTAGCACTGAAGCTTTCTTT. The encoded protein is CASSSGQSSTEAFF.

This clone was seen only a few times. V usage is TRBV24-1 and J usage is TRBJ2-5; 14 nucleotides agree with TRBD2. The germline V gene has CDR1 KGHDR and CDR2 SFDVKD. The CDR3 runs 17 residues. V dropped 7 bases and J dropped 5; count of bases not matched to a gene: 11. CDR3 amino acids: CATRTSGGAAFYETQYF. CDR3 in DNA: TGTGCCACCAGGACTAGCGGGGGGGCCGCATTTTACGAGACCCAGTACTTC.

The V gene is TRBV29-1, the J gene TRBJ2-5, with D unclear. The CDR3 sequence is 12 residues long. Looked up from germline, CDR1 is SQVTM and CDR2 is ANQGSEA. V was shortened by 3 bases and J by 5 bases, with 10 bases between the two germline ends. In DNA form, the CDR3 reads TGCAGCGTTGATGGTAGCCGGGAGACCCAGTACTTC. As protein: CSVDGSRETQYF.